These 24 T cell receptor beta chains were sequenced from one sample in a study of regulatory T cells in long-lasting Graves disease. The authors built TCR beta libraries using iRepertoire HTBI primers and Arm-PCR of CDR3 regions. Each CDR3 protein gets one entry after TCRdb re-called the multiplex PCR reads with MiXCR. The table has about 470,000 distinct CDR3 sequences, under 15% seen once. Time point noted: newly diagnosed GD, antithyroid drugs for less than 3 months. TCR sequences were obtained from RNA taken from PBMCs. Separately, the same data were catalogued under a study of T cells in Graves' hyperthyroidism and ophthalmopathy.

The sequenced sample was peripheral blood mononuclear cells (PBMCs), obtained at new diagnosis, from a patient treated with antithyroid drugs. Receptor source: a woman younger than 45 with Graves disease.

This clonotype was recorded many times. The chain joins TRBV28 to TRBJ2-1; 7 bases are shared with TRBD1. The J call may not be correct, given that the DNA end is closer to TRBJ2-7. Germline V gene lookup returns CDR1 MDHEN and CDR2 SYDVKM. The CDR3 runs to 16 residues. In DNA, the CDR3 is TGTGCCAGCAGGGAGTACGAGGGGGCTATTGGTTACGAGCAGTACTTC. Translated: CASREYEGAIGYEQYF.

This clonotype has just a few counts. Because the CDR3 is missing its conserved closing phenylalanine or tryptophan, this is likely a read error. This chain connects TRBV6-6 to TRBJ2-1; D is perhaps TRBD1 (6 bases). This CDR3 has 16 residues. Germline CDR1 reads MNHNY; CDR2 reads SVGAGI (reference sequence). Deletions cut 0 bases from V and 8 bases from J, with 17 bases between. CDR3 bases: TGTGCCAGCAGTTACTCGAGGTTTGGGTCAGGGGATGAGCAGTTCCTC. As protein: CASSYSRFGSGDEQFL.

At least ten counts were recorded for this clonotype. The chain combines TRBV6-1 with TRBJ2-7, with 9 bases aligning to TRBD2. V dropped 6 bases and J dropped 4; count of bases not matched to a gene: 10. Germline V gene data show CDR1 as MNHNS and CDR2 as SASEGT. The CDR3 contains 15 residues. CDR3 amino acids: CASRTPGLAAYEQYF. CDR3 sequence (DNA): TGTGCCAGCAGAACACCGGGACTAGCAGCGTACGAGCAGTACTTC.

The chain couples TRBV2 to TRBJ1-5; D is unresolved. Germline assignment: CDR1 SNHLY and CDR2 FYNNEI. Trimming removed 6 bases at V and 1 base at J, with 10 bases between. This CDR3 has 14 residues. The CDR3 DNA sequence: TGTGCCAGCAGGCAAACAGAGAGCAATCAGCCCCAGCATTTT. It yields the protein CASRQTESNQPQHF. The full variable domain, in which reference TRBV2 and TRBJ1-5 provide the parts outside the CDR3, is EPEVTQTPSHQVTQMGQEVILRCVPISNHLYFYWYRQILGQKVEFLVSFYNNEISEKSEIFDDQFSVERPDGSNFTLKIRSTKLEDSAMYFCASRQTESNQPQHFGDGTRLSIL.

The gene calls are TRBV10-3 and TRBJ2-3, with 9 positions matching TRBD2. Trimming cost V 7 bases and J 2 bases; bases outside gene matches: 10. CDR1 ENHRY and CDR2 SYGVKD come from the germline V gene. CDR3 length equals 16 residues. The CDR3 DNA sequence: TGTGCCATCAACAGGTGGACTAGCGAGCTCACAGATACGCAGTATTTT. Its protein is CAINRWTSELTDTQYF.

The chain links TRBV7-7 to TRBJ2-2; weak D call: TRBD2 (6 bases). Germline CDR1 SSHAT, CDR2 FNYEAQ (reference sequence). V lost 11 bases, J lost 2 bases, and 12 bases lay in between. The CDR3 sequence is 13 residues long. CDR3 DNA: TGTGCCGCGGGGCAGGGTAACACCGGGGAGCTGTTTTTT. Translating gives CAAGQGNTGELFF.

Of note for this clonotype: A read error is possible here, since a much larger clone lies one base away. The chain is built from TRBV6-5 and TRBJ2-7, with D perhaps TRBD2 (5 bases). Germline-derived CDR1 and CDR2 are MNHEY and SVGAGI. This CDR3 region has 14 residues. CDR3 nucleotide sequence: TGTGCCAGCAGTTATGGGGAGACCTCCTACGAGCGGTACTTC. It codes for CASSYGETSYERYF.

This clonotype was seen many times. The chain links TRBV30 to TRBJ2-7, with 7 bases fitting TRBD1. V shed 3 bases, J shed 5 bases, and the junction held 10 bases outside the gene matches. The CDR3 sequence is 14 residues long. Germline V gene lookup returns CDR1 GTSNPN and CDR2 SVGIG (reference sequence). The CDR3 nucleotides read TGTGCCTGGAGCAGGGGGAGTTATAATGACGAGCAGTACTTC. This codes for CAWSRGSYNDEQYF.

At least ten counts were recorded for this clonotype. The V and J genes are TRBV11-2 and TRBJ2-3; D ambiguous. Germline V gives CDR1 SGHAT, CDR2 FQNNGV. V lost 6 bases and J 2 bases, leaving 9 bases between the germline ends. The CDR3 is 13 amino acids. CDR3 protein: CASSSPPTDTQYF. For the CDR3, the DNA is TGTGCCAGCAGTTCTCCCCCCACAGATACGCAGTATTTT.

There are a few counts of this clonotype. Germline and junction disagree at one end, which may indicate a read error. This chain joins TRBV12-5 and TRBJ2-1, with 14 bases that match TRBD2. The CDR3 spans 17 residues. Germline CDR1 LGHNT, CDR2 FRNRAP. The CDR3 reads CASGTMGLAGDYNKQFF. The CDR3 region has the DNA TGTGCTAGTGGAACAATGGGACTAGCGGGGGACTACAATAAGCAGTTCTTC.

This clonotype was detected only a few times. This may arise from a read error, as a much more abundant clone is one base away. This CDR3 is missing its conserved last phenylalanine or tryptophan, likely due to a read error. This chain joins TRBV6-1 and TRBJ1-2, with D possibly TRBD1 on 5 matching bases. The CDR3 length is 13 residues. The ends were cut back, 8 bases at V and 4 bases at J, with 14 bases in the middle. Germline-derived CDR1 and CDR2 are MNHNS and SASEGT. Here the CDR3 reads CASLAGGFYGYTS. The DNA for the CDR3 is TGTGCCAGCCTAGCTGGGGGGTTCTATGGCTACACCTCC.

This clonotype was counted ten times or more. The genes are TRBV6-2 or TRBV6-3 and TRBJ1-5; D remains unclear. The CDR3 runs to 14 residues. Germline CDR1 reads MNHEY; CDR2 reads SVGEGT. V was pared by 7 bases and J by 1 base, with 11 bases between. The chain's CDR3 is CASKEVGSNQPQHF. DNA for the CDR3: TGTGCCAGCAAAGAAGTCGGGAGCAATCAGCCCCAGCATTTT.

In its sample, this clonotype was seen a few times. A much larger clone is a single base away; this may be a read error. The chain recombines TRBV11-3 with TRBJ2-5; 7 bases line up with TRBD1. There are 13 residues in the CDR3. The V gene's germline CDR1 is SGHNT and CDR2 YENEEA. CDR3 sequence: CASRSTGDETQCF. Written as DNA, the CDR3 is TGTGCCAGCAGATCTACAGGGGACGAGACCCAGTGCTTC.

This clonotype came up a few times. The chain couples TRBV20-1 to TRBJ2-3; 10 nucleotides align to TRBD2. Per germline, CDR1 DFQATT and CDR2 SNEGSKA (reference sequence). The CDR3 is made up of 12 amino acids. CDR3 nucleotide sequence: TGCAGCCCGGGACTAGCGACAGATACGCAGTATTTT. Residues: CSPGLATDTQYF.

V usage is TRBV2 and J usage is TRBJ1-2, with D perhaps matching TRBD1 (5 bases). The CDR3 covers 15 residues. CDR1 SNHLY and CDR2 FYNNEI come from the germline V gene. V lost 6 bases and J lost 5, with 19 bases in between. This chain's CDR3 is CASSGGDSFRYGYTF. The CDR3 bases are TGTGCCAGCAGCGGGGGGGACTCCTTTAGGTATGGCTACACCTTC.

This clonotype has a count of ten or more. CDR3 sequence: CASSTRDQNTEAFF. The CDR3 coding sequence is TGTGCCAGCAGTACCCGGGACCAGAACACTGAAGCTTTCTTT. The chain combines TRBV28 with TRBJ1-1, with TRBD1 as a possible D gene (5 bases). In germline, CDR1 is MDHEN, CDR2 SYDVKM. The CDR3 sequence is 14 residues long. V gave up 5 bases and J gave up 1 base, with 11 bases separating them.

This clonotype has ten or more counts. The V gene is TRBV29-1, the J gene TRBJ2-2; D unresolved. V shed 4 bases and J shed 2 bases, with 2 bases lying between them. The germline V gene has CDR1 SQVTM and CDR2 ANQGSEA. The CDR3 contains 11 residues. This chain's CDR3 is CSVGNTGELFF. The CDR3 nucleotides read TGCAGCGTTGGAAACACCGGGGAGCTGTTTTTT.

This clonotype was seen many times. The chain is built from TRBV20-1 and TRBJ2-5, with TRBD2 matching 7 bases. Germline loops: CDR1 DFQATT, CDR2 SNEGSKA (reference sequence). V gave up 5 bases and J gave up 5 bases; unmatched junction bases: 8. This CDR3 region has 13 residues. For the CDR3, the DNA is TGCAGTGCTGGGGGGAGGGCCGCGGAGACCCAGTACTTC. Protein sequence: CSAGGRAAETQYF.

The genes are TRBV6-2 or TRBV6-3 and TRBJ1-2, with 8 bases matching TRBD1. This CDR3 has 16 amino acids. The V gene's germline CDR1 is MNHEY and CDR2 SVGEGT. The junction had 14 bases not matched to a gene; V was cut back by 5 bases and J by 6 bases. The CDR3 loop is CASSRDRGGGRDGYTF. CDR3 DNA: TGTGCCAGCAGTCGAGACAGGGGCGGCGGTAGAGATGGCTACACCTTC.

This clonotype was observed many times. The chain recombines TRBV12-3 or TRBV12-4 with TRBJ2-1; 8 bases align to TRBD1. This CDR3 region has 17 residues. Trimming removed 6 bases from V and 0 bases from J; junction bases left unmatched: 10. This CDR3 is CASSPKTGAGSYNEQFF. As DNA, the CDR3 is TGTGCCAGCAGCCCAAAGACAGGGGCGGGCTCCTACAATGAGCAGTTCTTC.

This clonotype turned up a few times. The CDR3 spells CASSPEGTRFFESSYEQYF. The CDR3 region has the DNA TGTGCCAGCAGTCCCGAAGGGACACGATTTTTTGAGAGCTCCTACGAGCAGTACTTC. This chain connects TRBV12-3 or TRBV12-4 to TRBJ2-7; D may be TRBD1 (6 bases). V lost 5 bases to trimming and J lost 0 bases, with 26 bases between them. There are 19 residues in the CDR3.

This clonotype was found many times. The V and J genes are TRBV12-3 or TRBV12-4 and TRBJ2-5; D is possibly TRBD1 (5 bases). The V gene lost 3 bases and the J gene lost 5 bases, with 25 bases spanning the gap. There are 18 residues in the CDR3. CDR3 residues: CASSFGTRALGLKETQYF. The DNA of the CDR3 is TGTGCCAGCAGTTTTGGCACCAGGGCCTTGGGTTTAAAGGAGACCCAGTACTTC.

This CDR3 is CATSRRVFANEKLFF. CDR3 DNA: TGTGCCACCAGCAGACGGGTCTTCGCGAATGAAAAACTGTTTTTT. The V and J genes are TRBV15 and TRBJ1-4, with no clear D. The germline V gene encodes CDR1 LNHNV and CDR2 YYDKDF (reference sequence). Trimming pared 2 bases from V and 5 bases from J, leaving 12 bases between. The length of the CDR3 is 15 residues.

The rearrangement uses TRBV20-1 and TRBJ2-5, with TRBD2 matching over 7 bases. The CDR3 sequence is 14 residues long. Trimming cost V 5 bases and J 4 bases; bases outside gene matches: 10. Germline V CDR1 and CDR2: DFQATT, SNEGSKA (reference sequence). As DNA, the CDR3 is TGCAGTGCTCGGGTGGGAGGGCCGAGAGAGACCCAGTACTTC. Protein sequence: CSARVGGPRETQYF.